The clone carrying this TCR beta chain was detected only a few times. Its antigen remains unknown. Trimming shortened V by 6 bases and J by 4 bases, and 13 bases separated the two germline ends. Germline values: CDR1 DFQATT, CDR2 SNEGSKA (reference sequence). CDR3 length equals 13 residues. Per sample, extraction of total RNA gave at least 5 micrograms in every case. This record belongs to a study of blood T cells in healthy people across ages. Whole-study findings and limits: Estimates of diversity drawn from one million T cells were considered underestimates. It was not possible, with unsorted PBMCs, to conclusively compare naive and antigen-experienced cells. While age rose, TCR beta diversity per million T cells dropped in a roughly linear way.

Combining a sample-barcoded 5' primer with a J-beta primer mix, a second PCR ran for roughly 7 to 12 cycles. Via MiXCR, TCRdb re-called the 5' RACE reads, giving one row per CDR3 protein. The table shows about 400,000 distinct CDR3 sequences, with roughly half occurring only once. The V gene is TRBV20-1, the J gene TRBJ2-4; D unresolved. The TCR comes from a man between 60 and 75 years old in good health. The sample consisted of blood. Written as DNA, the CDR3 is TGCAGTGCCCGGTTTGCGGCTAAAAACATTCAGTACTTC. As protein: CSARFAAKNIQYF.